These 11 T cell receptor beta chains were sequenced from one sample in a study of identical twins. TCRdb redid the calling of the 5' RACE reads with MiXCR, one entry per CDR3 protein. The data show about 260,000 distinct CDR3 sequences, 7% seen once. This sample was shared with a second study, whose subject was yellow fever vaccine responses in identical twins.

Source material: memory (CD45RO+) T cells sorted from blood. The source of these receptors is a woman aged 18-29 years in good health.

Ten or more counts support this clonotype. The chain combines TRBV11-2 with TRBJ1-5; 7 bases align to TRBD1. The CDR3 spans 18 residues. CDR1 and CDR2 (germline): SGHAT, FQNNGV. Trimming at V came to 1 base and at J to 4 bases, leaving 13 bases not matched to a gene. In DNA, the CDR3 is TGTGCCAGCAGCTTAGTTGGTCTGGGACAGCTTAATAATCAGCCCCAGCATTTT. Encoded protein: CASSLVGLGQLNNQPQHF.

This clonotype was recorded at least ten times. This sequence joins TRBV24-1 and TRBJ2-1; 8 bases fit TRBD2. The CDR3 runs to 18 residues. V shed 3 bases, J shed 0 bases, and the junction held 9 bases outside the gene matches. Germline loops: CDR1 KGHDR, CDR2 SFDVKD. The CDR3 DNA is TGTGCCACCAGTGATCGGCCGACTAGCGTTAGCTCCTACAATGAGCAGTTCTTC. Translation: CATSDRPTSVSSYNEQFF.

The chain has TRBV6-2 or TRBV6-3 and TRBJ1-5; 7 bases fit TRBD1. J lost 0 bases, V lost 4 bases, and 12 bases had no gene match. CDR3 length: 18 residues. Germline V gene data show CDR1 as MNHEY and CDR2 as SVGEGT. The CDR3 sequence: CASSSQGGSIYSNQPQHF. The CDR3 DNA reads TGTGCCAGCAGTTCTCAGGGGGGCTCGATCTATAGCAATCAGCCCCAGCATTTT.

This clonotype was picked up a small number of times. The gene calls are TRBV3-1 and TRBJ2-2, with TRBD1 identical over 11 bases. Germline CDR1 is LGHDT and CDR2 is YNNKEL (reference sequence). This CDR3 has 16 residues. The V and J ends lost 2 bases and 3 bases, in that order; junction bases with no gene match: 2. CDR3 nucleotides: TGTGCCAGCAGCCAACGGACAGGGGGCTACACCGGGGAGCTGTTTTTT. This codes for CASSQRTGGYTGELFF.

This clonotype was seen more than once but under ten times. The V and J genes are TRBV4-1 and TRBJ2-2; tentatively, D is TRBD2 (5 bases). Germline V gene data show CDR1 as MGHRA and CDR2 as YSYEKL. Trimming cost V 0 bases and J 4 bases, with 15 bases left between them. The CDR3 length is 17 residues. This CDR3 is CASSQEWERVRTGELFF. As DNA, the CDR3 is TGCGCCAGCAGCCAAGAGTGGGAGAGGGTGCGCACCGGGGAGCTGTTTTTT.

Many counts were recorded for this clonotype. The rearrangement uses TRBV2 and TRBJ2-3, with D unclear. The CDR3 extends over 11 amino acids. Trimming removed 1 base at V and 8 bases at J, with 4 bases between. Germline V gene lookup returns CDR1 SNHLY and CDR2 FYNNEI. CDR3 sequence: CASSEGGTQYF. CDR3 DNA: TGTGCCAGCAGTGAAGGGGGTACGCAGTATTTT.

This clonotype showed up just a few times. The chain joins TRBV6-5 to TRBJ1-1; D gene uncertain. From germline, CDR1 is MNHEY and CDR2 SVGAGI. There are 16 residues in the CDR3. V lost 0 bases and J 4 bases, leaving 15 bases between the germline ends. The CDR3 bases are TGTGCCAGCAGTTACTCAGCTGGGCAATGGGGCACTGAAGCTTTCTTT. This gives the protein CASSYSAGQWGTEAFF.

At least ten counts were recorded for this clonotype. The chain combines TRBV7-9 with TRBJ2-5, with 7 positions matching TRBD2. Per germline, CDR1 SEHNR and CDR2 FQNEAQ (reference sequence). This CDR3 is 14 amino acids long. J lost 5 bases, V lost 1 base, and 4 bases had no gene match. CDR3 in amino acids: CASSLGGSGETQYF. The CDR3, as DNA: TGTGCCAGCAGCTTAGGCGGGAGTGGGGAGACCCAGTACTTC.

The V call is TRBV18, the J call TRBJ2-7; D ambiguous. Trimming removed 3 bases at V and 1 base at J, with 7 bases between. The germline V gene encodes CDR1 KGHSH and CDR2 LQKENI. The CDR3 length is 13 residues. CDR3 DNA: TGTGCCAGCTCACCCGCAGTTTCCTACGAGCAGTACTTC. It codes for CASSPAVSYEQYF.

This clonotype was detected many times. The chain combines TRBV20-1 with TRBJ1-6; 10 bases align to TRBD1. J was trimmed by 7 bases and V by 5 bases; bases with no gene match: 8. Germline CDR1 reads DFQATT; CDR2 reads SNEGSKA (reference sequence). This CDR3 spans 15 amino acids. The CDR3 DNA sequence: TGCAGTGCTTGTACCGGGACAGGGGCCAATTCACCCCTCCACTTT. This translates into CSACTGTGANSPLHF.

There are many counts of this clonotype. The chain is built from TRBV10-2 and TRBJ2-5, with 7 positions matching TRBD2. This CDR3 region has 13 residues. V shed 8 bases and J 4 bases; nucleotides not matched to a gene: 7. Germline CDR1 and CDR2: WSHSY and SAAADI. The CDR3 loop reads CASAGEVRETQYF. CDR3 bases: TGCGCCAGCGCGGGGGAAGTAAGAGAGACCCAGTACTTC.